One T cell receptor beta chain is described in this entry. The antigen is not known. Possible read error: a much larger clone is one base away. Extraction of total RNA produced a minimum of 5.5 micrograms from each sample. This CDR3 spans 13 amino acids. Germline CDR1 reads MNHNS; CDR2 reads SASEGT. The record originates from a study of blood T cells in healthy people across ages. Broader study findings: TCR beta diversity correlated strongly with naive T cell percentage.

PCR was performed a second time for about 7 to 11 cycles using a sample-barcoded 5' primer and a J-beta primer mix. All cDNA molecules were each tagged by a template-switch adaptor with 12 random nucleotides. TCRdb reprocessed the 5' RACE reads with MiXCR, giving one entry per CDR3 protein. The repertoire consists of about 1,500,000 distinct CDR3 sequences, with roughly 27% occurring once and the leading ten covering about 8%. The source is a woman aged 25-40 years in good health. The J gene is TRBJ2-4, the V gene TRBV6-1, with D tentatively TRBD1 (6 bases). The tail of the sequence fits TRBJ2-7 better, so the J call may be wrong. The sample was blood. The CDR3 sequence: CTSIQGQSYEQYF. Here the CDR3 DNA reads TGTACCAGCATTCAAGGACAGTCCTACGAGCAGTACTTC.